Listed below are T cell receptor beta chains from one sample, sequenced in a study of patients and donors after allogeneic stem cell transplantation. TCRdb passed the RT-PCR reads through MiXCR, listing each CDR3 protein once. Among 98,000 or so distinct CDR3 sequences listed, over 30% were seen once. Sequences were obtained from blood, either unsorted or a sorted T cell fraction (not recorded which). Receptors were obtained from a human donor who was either an allogeneic HSCT recipient or a stem cell or donor lymphocyte infusion donor (not recorded which). It is not recorded whose cells these are; they may come from a transplant donor. Both conserved end residues are part of each CDR3. D genes are given only for firm matches. Clone size is stated in some rows and not others, as once, few, many or a class when expanded.

j_call	clone_size	v_call	d_call	cdr3_nt	cdr3_aa
TRBJ2-3	-	TRBV4-3	-	TGCGCCAGCAGCCAAATTCTAGCGCCCAGCACAGATACGCAGTATTTT	CASSQILAPSTDTQYF
TRBJ2-7	-	TRBV15	-	TGTGCCACCAGCAGAGTAGGAAGAAACGAGCAGTACTTC	CATSRVGRNEQYF
TRBJ2-5	few	TRBV12-3/TRBV12-4	-	TGTGCCAGCAGTTTAGTACAGATCCAAGAGACCCAGTACTTC	CASSLVQIQETQYF
TRBJ2-1	-	TRBV12-3/TRBV12-4	-	TGTGCCAGCAGTTTAAGGGGCAGGAACAATGAGCAGTTCTTC	CASSLRGRNNEQFF
TRBJ1-5	few	TRBV21-1	-	TGTGCCAGCATTCGAATTCTGGGAGAATCTAGCAATCAGCCCCAGCATTTT	CASIRILGESSNQPQHF
TRBJ1-1	many	TRBV5-1	-	TGCGCCAGCAGCTTGCGCTGGGGGAACACTGAAGCTTTCTTT	CASSLRWGNTEAFF
TRBJ2-1	-	TRBV5-1	-	TGCGCCAGCAGCTTGATGTCCTCTGGTGAGCAGTTCTTC	CASSLMSSGEQFF
TRBJ2-1	-	TRBV10-3	-	TGTGCCATCTATAGCGGAGATTACAATGAGCAGTTCTTC	CAIYSGDYNEQFF
TRBJ2-7	few	TRBV20-1	-	TGCAGTGCTAGAGCGGACAGCTGGAACGAGCAGTACTTC	CSARADSWNEQYF
TRBJ2-7	-	TRBV25-1	-	TGTGCCAGCAGTGAAACCTCTGGCTACGAGCAGTACTTC	CASSETSGYEQYF
TRBJ1-5	-	TRBV24-1	TRBD1	TGTGCCACCAGTGATTCCGGGACAGGGGTTTTTCAGCCCCAGCATTTT	CATSDSGTGVFQPQHF
TRBJ1-6	-	TRBV6-5	TRBD1	TGTGCCAGCAGTCGGGACAGGCCTAATTCACCCCTCCACTTT	CASSRDRPNSPLHF
TRBJ2-3	few	TRBV11-1	-	TGTGCCAGCAGCAAGGGACTGTTCACAGATACGCAGTATTTT	CASSKGLFTDTQYF
TRBJ1-1	few	TRBV20-1	-	TGCAGTGCTAGAGGGGGGAATGCGGGGCGAGCTTTCTTT	CSARGGNAGRAFF
TRBJ2-5	-	TRBV9	-	TGTGCCAGCAGCGTAGGAACTAGCCAAGAGACCCAGTACTTC	CASSVGTSQETQYF
TRBJ2-4	few	TRBV5-5	TRBD2	TGTGCCAGCAGCCTGGGACTATACAAAAACATTCAGTACTTC	CASSLGLYKNIQYF
TRBJ1-1	-	TRBV18	TRBD1	TGTGCCAGCGCGACAGGGGCTGGTGAAGCTTTCTTT	CASATGAGEAFF
TRBJ2-2	-	TRBV6-5	-	TGTGCCAGCAAAGGAGGGAGGACGAACACCGGGGAGCTGTTTTTT	CASKGGRTNTGELFF
TRBJ2-3	once	TRBV7-2	-	TGTGCCAGCAGCTTAGACAATGAATCGGATACGCAGTATTTT	CASSLDNESDTQYF
TRBJ2-1	-	TRBV7-9	TRBD1	TGTGCCAGCAGCGTAGGACAGGGGTACAATGAGCAGTTCTTC	CASSVGQGYNEQFF
TRBJ1-4	-	TRBV7-8	TRBD1	TGTGCCAGCAGCATCGCCGGGACAGGGGAAAAACTGTTTTTT	CASSIAGTGEKLFF
TRBJ1-1	-	TRBV30	-	TGTGCCTGGAGTAATGTACAGGGCGCTGAAGCTTTCTTT	CAWSNVQGAEAFF
TRBJ2-6	-	TRBV20-1	-	TGCAGTGCCGTTGAGGGGTCCGGGGCCAACGTCCTGACTTTC	CSAVEGSGANVLTF
TRBJ2-4	-	TRBV5-1	TRBD1	TGCGCCAGCAGCTTGACAGGGGACATTCAGTACTTC	CASSLTGDIQYF